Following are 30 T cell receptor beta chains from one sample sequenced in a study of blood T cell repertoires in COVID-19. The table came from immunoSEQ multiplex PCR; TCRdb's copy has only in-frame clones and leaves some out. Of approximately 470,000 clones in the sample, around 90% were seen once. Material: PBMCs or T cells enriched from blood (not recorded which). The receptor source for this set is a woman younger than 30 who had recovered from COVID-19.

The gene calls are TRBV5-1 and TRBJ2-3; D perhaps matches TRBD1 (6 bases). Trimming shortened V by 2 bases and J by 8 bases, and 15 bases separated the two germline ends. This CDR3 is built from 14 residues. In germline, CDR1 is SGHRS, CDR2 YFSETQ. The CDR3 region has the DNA TGCGCCAGCAGCTTACAGGGTTCGCAGGGTACGCAGTATTTT. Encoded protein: CASSLQGSQGTQYF. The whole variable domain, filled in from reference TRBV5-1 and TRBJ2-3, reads KAGVTQTPRYLIKTRGQQVTLSCSPISGHRSVSWYQQTPGQGLQFLFEYFSETQRNKGNFPGRFSGRQFSNSRSEMNVSTLELGDSALYLCASSLQGSQGTQYFGPGTRLTVL.

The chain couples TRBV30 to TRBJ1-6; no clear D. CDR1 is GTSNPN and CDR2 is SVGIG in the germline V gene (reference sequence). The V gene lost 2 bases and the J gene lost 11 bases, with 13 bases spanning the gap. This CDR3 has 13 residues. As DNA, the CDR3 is TGTGCCTGGAGTAGGAGGGTGGGCGCACCCCTCCACTTT. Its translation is CAWSRRVGAPLHF.

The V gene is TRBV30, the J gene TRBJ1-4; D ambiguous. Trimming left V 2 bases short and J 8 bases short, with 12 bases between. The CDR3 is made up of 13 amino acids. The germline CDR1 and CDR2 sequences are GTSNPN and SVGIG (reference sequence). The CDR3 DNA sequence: TGTGCCTGGAGTCCGTATGCTAGGGAAAAACTGTTTTTT. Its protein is CAWSPYAREKLFF. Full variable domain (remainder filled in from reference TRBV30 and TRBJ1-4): SQTIHQWPATLVQPVGSPLSLECTVEGTSNPNLYWYRQAAGRGLQLLFYSVGIGQISSEVPQNLSASRPQDRQFILSSKKLLLSDSGFYLCAWSPYAREKLFFGSGTQLSVL.

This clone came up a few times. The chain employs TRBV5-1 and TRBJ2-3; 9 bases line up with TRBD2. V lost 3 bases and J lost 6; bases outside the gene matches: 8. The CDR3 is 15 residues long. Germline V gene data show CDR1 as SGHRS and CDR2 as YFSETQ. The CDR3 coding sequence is TGCGCCAGCAGCTCCGAAGCGGGGGGCGAGGATACGCAGTATTTT. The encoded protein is CASSSEAGGEDTQYF.

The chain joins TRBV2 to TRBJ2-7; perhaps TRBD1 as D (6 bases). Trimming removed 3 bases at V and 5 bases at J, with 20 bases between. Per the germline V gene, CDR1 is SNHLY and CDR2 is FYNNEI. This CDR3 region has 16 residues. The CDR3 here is CASSEFLFGQKHEQYF. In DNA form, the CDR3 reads TGTGCCAGCAGTGAGTTCTTATTTGGACAGAAACACGAGCAGTACTTC.

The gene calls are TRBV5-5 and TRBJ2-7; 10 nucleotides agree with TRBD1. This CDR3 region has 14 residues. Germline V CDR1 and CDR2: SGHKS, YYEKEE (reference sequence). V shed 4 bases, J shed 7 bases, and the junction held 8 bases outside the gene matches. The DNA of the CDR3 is TGTGCCAGCAGCCTTGACAGGGGGCTAGATGAGCAGTACTTC. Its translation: CASSLDRGLDEQYF.

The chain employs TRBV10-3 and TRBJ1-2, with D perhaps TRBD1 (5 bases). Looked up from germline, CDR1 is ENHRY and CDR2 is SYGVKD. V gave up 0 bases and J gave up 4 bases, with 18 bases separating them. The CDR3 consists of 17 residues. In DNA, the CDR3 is TGTGCCATCAGTGAGTCCCGTACTGGACGGGACTTCTATGGCTACACCTTC. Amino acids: CAISESRTGRDFYGYTF.

The CDR3 DNA reads TGTGCCATCAGTGACGGGGAGAACACTGAAGCTTTCTTT. Its translation: CAISDGENTEAFF. The genes are TRBV10-3 and TRBJ1-1; D ambiguous. Per the germline V gene, CDR1 is ENHRY and CDR2 is SYGVKD. The V and J ends lost 3 bases and 1 base respectively, with 6 bases between them. The CDR3 consists of 13 residues.

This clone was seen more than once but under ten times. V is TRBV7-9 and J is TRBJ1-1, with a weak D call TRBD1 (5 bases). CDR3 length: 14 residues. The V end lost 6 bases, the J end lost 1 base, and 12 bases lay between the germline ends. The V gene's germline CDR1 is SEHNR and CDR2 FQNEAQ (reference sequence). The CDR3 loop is CASRSAGPNTEAFF. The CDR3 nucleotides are TGTGCCAGCAGATCGGCAGGGCCGAACACTGAAGCTTTCTTT.

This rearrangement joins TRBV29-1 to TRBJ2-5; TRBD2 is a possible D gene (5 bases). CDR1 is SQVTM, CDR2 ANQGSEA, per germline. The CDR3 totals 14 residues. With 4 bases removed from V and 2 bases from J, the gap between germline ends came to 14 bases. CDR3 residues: CSVVLGVRQETQYF. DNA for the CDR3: TGCAGCGTTGTCCTGGGAGTTAGACAAGAGACCCAGTACTTC.

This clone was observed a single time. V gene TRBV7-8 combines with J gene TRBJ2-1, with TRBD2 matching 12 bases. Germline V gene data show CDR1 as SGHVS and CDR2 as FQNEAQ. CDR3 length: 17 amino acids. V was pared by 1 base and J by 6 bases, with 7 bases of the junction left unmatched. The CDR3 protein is CASSLEASGGAGNEQFF. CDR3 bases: TGTGCCAGCAGCTTAGAGGCTAGCGGGGGGGCGGGCAATGAGCAGTTCTTC.

CDR3: CASSRSDYSPLHF. The CDR3 coding sequence is TGTGCCAGCAGCCGAAGTGACTATTCACCCCTCCACTTT. The chain employs TRBV5-6 and TRBJ1-6, with D uncertain. This CDR3 is 13 amino acids long. Per the germline V gene, CDR1 is SGHDT and CDR2 is YYEEEE. The V and J ends lost 4 bases and 8 bases respectively, with 10 bases between them.

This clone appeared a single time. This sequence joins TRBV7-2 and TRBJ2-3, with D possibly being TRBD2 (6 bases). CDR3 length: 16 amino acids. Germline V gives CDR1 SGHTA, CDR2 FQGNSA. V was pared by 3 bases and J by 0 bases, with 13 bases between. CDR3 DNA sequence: TGTGCCAGCAGCTTTAGGAGGGGTAGTAGCACAGATACGCAGTATTTT. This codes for CASSFRRGSSTDTQYF.

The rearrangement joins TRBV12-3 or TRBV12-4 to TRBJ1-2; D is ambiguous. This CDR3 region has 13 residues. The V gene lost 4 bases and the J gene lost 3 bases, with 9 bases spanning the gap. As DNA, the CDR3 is TGTGCCAGCAGTTATGGTTCGGACTATGGCTACACCTTC. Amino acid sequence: CASSYGSDYGYTF.

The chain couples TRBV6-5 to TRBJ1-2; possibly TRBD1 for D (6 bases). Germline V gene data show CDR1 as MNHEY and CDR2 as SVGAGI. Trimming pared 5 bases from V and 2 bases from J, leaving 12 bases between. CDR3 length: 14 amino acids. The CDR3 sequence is CASSPRQGNYGYTF. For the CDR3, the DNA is TGTGCCAGCAGTCCGCGCCAGGGGAACTATGGCTACACCTTC.

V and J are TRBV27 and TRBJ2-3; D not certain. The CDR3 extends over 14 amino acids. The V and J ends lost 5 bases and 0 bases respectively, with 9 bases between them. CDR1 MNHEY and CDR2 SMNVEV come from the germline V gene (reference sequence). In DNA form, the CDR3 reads TGTGCCAGCAGTGGGCCTCTAAGCACAGATACGCAGTATTTT. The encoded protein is CASSGPLSTDTQYF.

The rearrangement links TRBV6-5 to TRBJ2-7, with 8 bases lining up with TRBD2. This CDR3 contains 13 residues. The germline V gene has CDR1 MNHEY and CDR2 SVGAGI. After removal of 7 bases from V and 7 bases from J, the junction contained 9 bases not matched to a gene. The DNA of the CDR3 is TGTGCCAGCAACCTTTACCGGGGGGGGGAGCAGTACTTC. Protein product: CASNLYRGGEQYF.

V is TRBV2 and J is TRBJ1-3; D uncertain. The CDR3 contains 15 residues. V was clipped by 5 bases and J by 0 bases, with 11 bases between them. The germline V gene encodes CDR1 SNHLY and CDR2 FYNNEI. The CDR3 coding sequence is TGTGCCAGCAGTCCGGACTCCTCCTCTGGAAACACCATATATTTT. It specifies CASSPDSSSGNTIYF.

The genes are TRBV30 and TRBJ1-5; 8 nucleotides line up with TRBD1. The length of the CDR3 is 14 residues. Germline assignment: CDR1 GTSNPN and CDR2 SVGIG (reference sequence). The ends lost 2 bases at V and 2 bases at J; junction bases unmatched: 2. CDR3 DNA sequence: TGTGCCTGGAGTCCGGGACAGGGCAATCAGCCCCAGCATTTT. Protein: CAWSPGQGNQPQHF.

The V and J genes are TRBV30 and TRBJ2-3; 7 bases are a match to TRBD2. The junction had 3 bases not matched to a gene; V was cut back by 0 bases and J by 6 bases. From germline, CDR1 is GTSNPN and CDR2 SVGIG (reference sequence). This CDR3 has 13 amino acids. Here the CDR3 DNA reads TGTGCCTGGAGTGTAGGGGAGGGGGATACGCAGTATTTT. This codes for CAWSVGEGDTQYF.

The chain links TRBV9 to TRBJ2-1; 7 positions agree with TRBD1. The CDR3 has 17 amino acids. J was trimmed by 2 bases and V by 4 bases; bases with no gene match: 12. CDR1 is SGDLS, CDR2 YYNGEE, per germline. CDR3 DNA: TGTGCCAGCAGCCCGCTTTCGAGGGGGCCCGCCTACAATGAGCAGTTCTTC. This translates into CASSPLSRGPAYNEQFF. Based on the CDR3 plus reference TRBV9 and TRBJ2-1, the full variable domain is DSGVTQTPKHLITATGQRVTLRCSPRSGDLSVYWYQQSLDQGLQFLIQYYNGEERAKGNILERFSAQQFPDLHSELNLSSLELGDSALYFCASSPLSRGPAYNEQFFGPGTRLTVL.

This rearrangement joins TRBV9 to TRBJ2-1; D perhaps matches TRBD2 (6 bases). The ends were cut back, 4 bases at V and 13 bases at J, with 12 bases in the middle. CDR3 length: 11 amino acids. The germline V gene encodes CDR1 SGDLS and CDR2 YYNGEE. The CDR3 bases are TGTGCCAGCAGCCCCGGGAGCGCTCAGTTCTTC. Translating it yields CASSPGSAQFF.

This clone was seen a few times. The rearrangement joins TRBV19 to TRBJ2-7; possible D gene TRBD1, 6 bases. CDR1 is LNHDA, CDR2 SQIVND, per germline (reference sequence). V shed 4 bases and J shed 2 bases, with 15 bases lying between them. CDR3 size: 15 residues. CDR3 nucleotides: TGTGCCAGTAGTAAGAAGGGGGACCGGGCCTACGAGCAGTACTTC. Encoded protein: CASSKKGDRAYEQYF.

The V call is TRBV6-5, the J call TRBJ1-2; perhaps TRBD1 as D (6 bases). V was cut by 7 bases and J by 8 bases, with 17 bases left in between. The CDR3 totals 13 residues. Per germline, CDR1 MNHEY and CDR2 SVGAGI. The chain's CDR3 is CASTKGEGEGYTF. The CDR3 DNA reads TGTGCCAGCACAAAGGGGGAGGGGGAGGGCTACACCTTC.

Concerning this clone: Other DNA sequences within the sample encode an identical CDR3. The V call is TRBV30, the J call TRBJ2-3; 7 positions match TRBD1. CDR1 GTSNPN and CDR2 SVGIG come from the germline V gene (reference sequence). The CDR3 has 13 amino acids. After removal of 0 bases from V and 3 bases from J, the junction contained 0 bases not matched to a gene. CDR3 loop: CAWSVQGTDTQYF. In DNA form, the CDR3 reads TGTGCCTGGAGTGTACAGGGGACAGATACGCAGTATTTT. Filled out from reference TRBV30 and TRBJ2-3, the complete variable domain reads SQTIHQWPATLVQPVGSPLSLECTVEGTSNPNLYWYRQAAGRGLQLLFYSVGIGQISSEVPQNLSASRPQDRQFILSSKKLLLSDSGFYLCAWSVQGTDTQYFGPGTRLTVL.

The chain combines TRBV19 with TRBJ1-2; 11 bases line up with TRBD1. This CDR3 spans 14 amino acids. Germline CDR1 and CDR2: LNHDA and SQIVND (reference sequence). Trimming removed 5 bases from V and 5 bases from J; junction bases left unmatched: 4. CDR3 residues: CASSQDRGLYGYTF. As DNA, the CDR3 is TGTGCCAGTAGTCAGGACAGGGGGCTTTATGGCTACACCTTC.

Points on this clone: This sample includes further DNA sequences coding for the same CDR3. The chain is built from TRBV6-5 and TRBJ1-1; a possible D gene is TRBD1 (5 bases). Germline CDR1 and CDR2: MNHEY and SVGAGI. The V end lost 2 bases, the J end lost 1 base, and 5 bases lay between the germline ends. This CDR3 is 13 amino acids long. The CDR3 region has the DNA TGTGCCAGCAGTTACAGGGGGAACACTGAAGCTTTCTTT. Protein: CASSYRGNTEAFF.

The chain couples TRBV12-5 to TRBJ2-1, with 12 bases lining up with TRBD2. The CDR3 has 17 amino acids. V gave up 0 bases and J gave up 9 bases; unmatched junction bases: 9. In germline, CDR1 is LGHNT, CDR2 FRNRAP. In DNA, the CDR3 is TGTGCTAGTGGTTTGGTCCTTCTAGCGGGGGGGCCCACTGAGCAGTTCTTC. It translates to CASGLVLLAGGPTEQFF.

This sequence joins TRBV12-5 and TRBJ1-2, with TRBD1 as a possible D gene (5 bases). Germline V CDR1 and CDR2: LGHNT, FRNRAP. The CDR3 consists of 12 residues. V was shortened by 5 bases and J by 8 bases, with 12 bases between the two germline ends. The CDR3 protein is CASGEGVRGYTF. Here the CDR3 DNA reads TGTGCTAGTGGTGAAGGGGTTAGGGGCTACACCTTC.

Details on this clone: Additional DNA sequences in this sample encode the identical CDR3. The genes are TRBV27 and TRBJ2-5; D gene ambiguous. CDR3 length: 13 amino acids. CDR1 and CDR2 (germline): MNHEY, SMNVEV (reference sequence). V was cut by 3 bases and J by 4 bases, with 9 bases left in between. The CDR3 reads CASSFGSGETQYF. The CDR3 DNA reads TGTGCCAGCAGTTTCGGTTCAGGAGAGACCCAGTACTTC.